This entry lists 20 T cell receptor beta chains sequenced from one sample in a study of human T cells and chemical hapten exposure. Documented time point: pre-sensitization, week 0. Treatment in this sample: therapeutic diphenylcyclopropenone sensitization with weekly scalp DPC. A single record per CDR3 protein comes from TCRdb applying MiXCR to the RACE reads. The data show around 260,000 distinct CDR3 sequences, roughly 8.9% seen once. This material consisted of whole blood, taken in connection with sensitization to the hapten diphenylcyclopropenone (DPC). These receptors were taken from a woman between 35 and 50 years old with alopecia areata. Some clones in this sample may be carry-over from other donors' samples.

This clonotype turned up a few times. V and J are TRBV7-8 and TRBJ1-2; D possibly corresponds to TRBD1 (5 bases). Trimming pared 1 base from V and 6 bases from J, leaving 9 bases between. Germline V gives CDR1 SGHVS, CDR2 FQNEAQ. This CDR3 has 13 residues. CDR3 sequence (DNA): TGTGCCAGCAGCTTAGGGGACGGGGATGGCTACACCTTC. Protein product: CASSLGDGDGYTF.

The V gene is TRBV28, the J gene TRBJ2-7; 8 bases fit TRBD2. The trim removed 4 bases at V and 2 bases at J, leaving 7 bases unmatched. The CDR3 is made up of 15 amino acids. Germline CDR1 MDHEN, CDR2 SYDVKM. The CDR3 region is CASSSPAGAAYEQYF. As DNA, the CDR3 is TGTGCCAGCAGTTCCCCAGCGGGAGCGGCCTACGAGCAGTACTTC.

The genes are TRBV4-1 and TRBJ1-5, with D unclear. Germline assignment: CDR1 MGHRA and CDR2 YSYEKL. V shed 0 bases and J shed 2 bases, with 11 bases lying between them. The CDR3 extends over 16 amino acids. The CDR3 DNA follows: TGCGCCAGCAGCCAAGAACCGACGGGCGGCAATCAGCCCCAGCATTTT. It is translated as CASSQEPTGGNQPQHF.

This clonotype was seen more than once but under ten times. This rearrangement joins TRBV12-3 or TRBV12-4 to TRBJ1-5, with D unclear. Trimming cost V 7 bases and J 0 bases, with 19 bases left between them. The CDR3 spans 17 residues. Written as DNA, the CDR3 is TGTGCCAGCACCCTTTACGGCAGCCCTTATAGCAATCAGCCCCAGCATTTT. Translation gives CASTLYGSPYSNQPQHF.

The sample holds many counts of this clonotype. CDR3 residues: CASSQTSLHEQFF. Here the CDR3 DNA reads TGTGCCAGCAGCCAAACTAGCTTGCATGAGCAGTTCTTC. The rearrangement joins TRBV4-2 to TRBJ2-1, with D perhaps TRBD2 (6 bases). The CDR3 sequence is 13 residues long. Deletions cut 2 bases from V and 8 bases from J, with 10 bases between. CDR1 is LGHNA, CDR2 YNFKEQ, per germline.

V is TRBV21-1 and J is TRBJ2-7; TRBD1, the D gene given by the table, was not confirmed from the DNA. TRBV21-1 is a documented pseudogene. The length of the CDR3 is 14 residues. The CDR3 region has the DNA TGTGCCAGCAGCCGGCCCGGGACAGGGGTTGAGCAGTACTTC. Protein: CASSRPGTGVEQYF.

This clonotype was seen just once. J is TRBJ1-6 and V is TRBV28; D is undetermined. The CDR3 consists of 11 residues. CDR1 and CDR2 from the germline V gene are MDHEN and SYDVKM. V was shortened by 3 bases and J by 10 bases, with 4 bases between the two germline ends. The DNA of the CDR3 is TGTGCCAGCAGTTTTGACTCACCCCTCCACTTT. Translation: CASSFDSPLHF.

The sample holds a few counts of this clonotype. The J gene is TRBJ2-7, the V gene TRBV5-1; 10 bases are a match to TRBD2. Germline loops: CDR1 SGHRS, CDR2 YFSETQ. This CDR3 region has 15 residues. V lost 1 base, J lost 0 bases, and 1 base stayed unmatched. The CDR3 nucleotides are TGCGCCAGCAGCTTGTCTAGCGGGGGCTCCTACGAGCAGTACTTC. Its translation: CASSLSSGGSYEQYF. Full variable domain (outside the CDR3, taken from reference TRBV5-1 and TRBJ2-7): KAGVTQTPRYLIKTRGQQVTLSCSPISGHRSVSWYQQTPGQGLQFLFEYFSETQRNKGNFPGRFSGRQFSNSRSEMNVSTLELGDSALYLCASSLSSGGSYEQYFGPGTRLTVT.

In this sample, this clonotype turned up many times. J is TRBJ2-1 and V is TRBV11-3; D possibly corresponds to TRBD2 (5 bases). The length of the CDR3 is 13 residues. V was clipped by 5 bases and J by 10 bases, with 15 bases between them. Germline-derived CDR1 and CDR2 are SGHNT and YENEEA. As DNA, the CDR3 is TGTGCCAGCAGCCGGACCCCTAGAGGGGAGCAGTTCTTC. Translated, it gives CASSRTPRGEQFF.

The rearrangement uses TRBV6-2 or TRBV6-3 and TRBJ2-7, with D unresolved. The CDR3 runs 11 residues. The germline gives CDR1 MNHEY, CDR2 SVGEGT. V lost 7 bases and J 4 bases, leaving 8 bases between the germline ends. The CDR3 DNA reads as TGTGCCAGCAATGACCTTTACGAGCAGTACTTC. Amino acids: CASNDLYEQYF.

This clonotype has more than one count but fewer than ten. This chain uses TRBV27 with TRBJ2-7; D may be TRBD2 (6 bases). Germline V lookup: CDR1 MNHEY, CDR2 SMNVEV (reference sequence). Deletions cut 4 bases from V and 3 bases from J, with 16 bases between. The CDR3 is made up of 15 amino acids. CDR3: CASSSPGAGYYEQYF. The CDR3 DNA sequence: TGTGCCAGCAGTTCCCCAGGAGCGGGCTACTACGAGCAGTACTTC.

This clonotype was found a few times. The rearrangement joins TRBV11-2 to TRBJ2-3; perhaps TRBD2 as D (5 bases). Trimming pared 4 bases from V and 5 bases from J, leaving 16 bases between. Looked up from germline, CDR1 is SGHAT and CDR2 is FQNNGV. The CDR3 loop spans 15 amino acids. CDR3 protein: CASSSRGARGDTQYF. Here the CDR3 DNA reads TGTGCCAGCAGCTCCCGGGGAGCCCGAGGAGATACGCAGTATTTT.

The rearrangement joins TRBV21-1 to TRBJ2-7; TRBD1 is the table's D call and was not checked against the DNA. TRBV21-1 is assigned pseudogene status. The CDR3 consists of 13 residues. CDR3 protein: CASSTRTGFEQYF. CDR3 nucleotides: TGTGCCAGCAGCACGCGGACAGGGTTCGAGCAGTACTTC.

The V gene is TRBV7-2, the J gene TRBJ1-2; D gene unclear. Germline CDR1 and CDR2: SGHTA and FQGNSA. CDR3 length: 12 residues. V lost 6 bases and J lost 2, with 7 bases in between. Here the CDR3 reads CASSVGNYGYTF. The DNA of the CDR3 is TGTGCCAGCAGTGTGGGGAACTATGGCTACACCTTC.

There are many counts of this clonotype. The J gene is TRBJ2-5, the V gene TRBV24-1, with 10 bases fitting TRBD1. CDR1 KGHDR and CDR2 SFDVKD come from the germline V gene. Losses at the gene ends were 8 bases for V and 4 bases for J; bases not matched to a gene: 9. The CDR3 is 15 residues long. The CDR3 loop is CATTGQGGDSETQYF. In DNA, the CDR3 is TGTGCCACCACCGGACAGGGGGGCGACTCAGAGACCCAGTACTTC.

The J gene is TRBJ2-7, the V gene TRBV28, with D hard to call. Germline V gives CDR1 MDHEN, CDR2 SYDVKM. The V end lost 7 bases, the J end lost 6 bases, and 16 bases lay between the germline ends. The CDR3 sequence is 13 residues long. The CDR3 loop reads CASTIPHRSEQYF. DNA for the CDR3: TGTGCCAGCACCATTCCCCATCGTTCCGAGCAGTACTTC.

This clonotype was counted many times. The chain couples TRBV20-1 to TRBJ2-5, with 8 bases lining up with TRBD2. J lost 5 bases, V lost 6 bases, and 11 bases had no gene match. Germline-derived CDR1 and CDR2 are DFQATT and SNEGSKA (reference sequence). The CDR3 totals 14 residues. CDR3 nucleotide sequence: TGCAGTGCACCGCGAGCGGGAGAGGGGGAGACCCAGTACTTC. Translation: CSAPRAGEGETQYF.

There are a few counts of this clonotype. This rearrangement joins TRBV9 to TRBJ2-3, with 7 bases identical to TRBD2. This CDR3 has 16 amino acids. Losses at the gene ends were 5 bases for V and 4 bases for J; bases not matched to a gene: 13. Per germline, CDR1 SGDLS and CDR2 YYNGEE. In DNA form, the CDR3 reads TGTGCCAGCAGTCAGTCAGCGGGGCTGAGTGCAGATACGCAGTATTTT. Translation: CASSQSAGLSADTQYF.

CDR3 in amino acids: CASSYVITGELFF. The CDR3 bases are TGTGCCAGCAGTTACGTCATCACCGGGGAGCTGTTTTTT. The rearrangement joins TRBV6-5 to TRBJ2-2; D gene uncertain. The CDR3 sequence is 13 residues long. Germline V gene data show CDR1 as MNHEY and CDR2 as SVGAGI. The V and J ends lost 2 bases and 4 bases respectively, with 5 bases between them.

A few counts support this clonotype. This chain links TRBV5-6 with TRBJ1-1; D unclear. CDR3 length: 15 residues. V lost 1 base, J lost 1 base, and 11 bases lay in between. The V gene's germline CDR1 is SGHDT and CDR2 YYEEEE. CDR3 protein: CASSLLAGPNTEAFF. The CDR3 bases are TGTGCCAGCAGCTTGCTGGCAGGCCCGAACACTGAAGCTTTCTTT.